A selection of T cell receptor beta chains follows, all from one sample in a study of cytomegalovirus exposure and HLA in healthy donors. Generated by immunoSEQ multiplex PCR, the TCRdb table keeps only in-frame clones and is missing some. Of tens of thousands of clones listed, approximately 80% are singletons. The sample taken for sequencing was PBMCs. The receptors come from a female donor in good health and CMV-seronegative. CDR3s include the opening cysteine and the closing phenylalanine or tryptophan. D genes are given only for firm matches. A clone size is listed for some rows: how often the clone was seen (once, few, many), or a class if it is expanded.

size,V,J,D,CDR3,DNA
NA,TRBV5-1,TRBJ1-2,NA,CASSLGAIYGYTF,TGCGCCAGCAGCTTGGGGGCCATCTATGGCTACACCTTC
NA,TRBV7-9,TRBJ2-1,NA,CASSSVGDNEQFF,TGTGCCAGCAGCTCGGTCGGAGATAATGAGCAGTTCTTC
NA,TRBV29-1,TRBJ1-4,NA,CSVQVPGRGEKLFF,TGCAGCGTCCAAGTGCCGGGGAGGGGTGAAAAACTGTTTTTT
NA,TRBV7-2,TRBJ2-7,TRBD2,CASSPPREVSEQYF,TGTGCCAGCAGCCCCCCGCGGGAGGTCTCCGAGCAGTACTTC
NA,TRBV5-6,TRBJ2-4,TRBD1,CASSYTGGGFRVQYF,TGTGCCAGCAGCTACACAGGGGGCGGTTTTAGAGTTCAGTACTTC
NA,TRBV5-1,TRBJ1-5,NA,CASSLDGGLNQPQHF,TGCGCCAGCAGCTTGGACGGGGGGCTGAATCAGCCCCAGCATTTT
NA,TRBV14,TRBJ1-5,NA,CASSQEEYGPQHF,TGTGCCAGCAGCCAAGAGGAGTATGGGCCCCAGCATTTT
NA,TRBV7-2,TRBJ2-7,NA,CASSLGGPTREQYF,TGTGCCAGCAGCTTAGGGGGGCCGACCCGTGAGCAGTACTTC
NA,TRBV19,TRBJ2-1,NA,CASKGYQGLNEQFF,TGTGCCAGTAAGGGGTATCAGGGGCTGAATGAGCAGTTCTTC
NA,TRBV7-7,TRBJ2-3,TRBD2,CASSLAGGADTQYF,TGTGCTAGCAGCTTAGCGGGGGGGGCAGATACGCAGTATTTT
NA,TRBV27,TRBJ1-5,TRBD1,CASTGERNQPQHF,TGTGCCAGTACAGGGGAGAGGAATCAGCCCCAGCATTTT
NA,TRBV2,TRBJ2-7,NA,CASRRGTYEQYF,TGTGCCAGCAGAAGGGGGACCTACGAGCAGTACTTC
NA,TRBV5-1,TRBJ2-5,NA,CASNEGFSEETQYF,TGCGCCAGCAACGAGGGATTTAGCGAGGAGACCCAGTACTTC
NA,TRBV6-5,TRBJ2-7,NA,CASSPPSGSREQYF,TGTGCCAGCAGTCCACCCTCGGGATCTAGGGAGCAGTACTTC
few,TRBV10-1,TRBJ1-5,NA,CASSEYGHNQPQHF,TGCGCCAGCAGTGAGTACGGACACAATCAGCCCCAGCATTTT
once,TRBV25-1,TRBJ1-1,TRBD1,CASSDRDRRNTEAFF,TGTGCCAGCAGTGACCGGGACAGGAGGAACACTGAAGCTTTCTTT
NA,TRBV7-9,TRBJ1-2,NA,CASRQDVYGYTF,TGTGCCAGCAGACAGGACGTCTATGGCTACACCTTC
NA,TRBV7-3,TRBJ2-7,TRBD1,CASSQGVEYEQYF,TGTGCCAGCAGCCAGGGGGTCGAATACGAGCAGTACTTC
NA,TRBV5-1,TRBJ1-2,NA,CASSSGGWDGYTF,TGCGCCAGCAGTTCGGGGGGATGGGATGGCTACACCTTC
NA,TRBV5-1,TRBJ1-1,NA,CASSVKQGYTEAFF,TGCGCCAGCAGTGTCAAGCAGGGATACACTGAAGCTTTCTTT
NA,TRBV5-4,TRBJ2-2,NA,CASSAMTSRYSGELFF,TGTGCCAGCAGCGCGATGACAAGTAGATACTCCGGGGAGCTGTTTTTT
NA,TRBV9,TRBJ2-3,TRBD1,CASSVRTGRTGDTQYF,TGTGCCAGCAGCGTTCGGACAGGCCGTACGGGGGATACGCAGTATTTT
NA,TRBV9,TRBJ2-2,NA,CASSVAPQGNTGELFF,TGTGCCAGCAGCGTAGCTCCCCAGGGTAACACCGGGGAGCTGTTTTTT
NA,TRBV9,TRBJ2-5,TRBD2,CASSDLAGGPRETQYF,TGTGCCAGCAGCGATCTAGCGGGGGGGCCTCGGGAGACCCAGTACTTC
NA,TRBV27,TRBJ1-4,NA,CASSLDAPTGKLFF,TGTGCCAGCAGTTTAGATGCCCCGACGGGAAAACTGTTTTTT
NA,TRBV19,TRBJ2-1,NA,CASSVSAGSSYNEQFF,TGTGCCAGTAGTGTTTCGGCGGGCAGCTCCTACAATGAGCAGTTCTTC
NA,TRBV6-5,TRBJ2-1,TRBD1,CASSHDRGTNNEQFF,TGTGCCAGCAGCCACGACAGGGGGACAAACAATGAGCAGTTCTTC
NA,TRBV4-2,TRBJ2-5,TRBD2,CASSQEGRGGPETQYF,TGTGCCAGCAGCCAAGAAGGGCGGGGGGGCCCAGAGACCCAGTACTTC
NA,TRBV2,TRBJ1-4,TRBD1,CASSEGQGAGEKLFF,TGTGCCAGCAGTGAGGGACAGGGAGCTGGGGAAAAACTGTTTTTT
NA,TRBV23-1,TRBJ1-1,NA,CASSQSFPTGGGNTEAFF,TGCGCCAGCAGTCAATCATTCCCCACGGGGGGGGGAAACACTGAAGCTTTCTTT
NA,TRBV7-9,TRBJ1-1,NA,CASSRLGGNTEAFF,TGTGCCAGCAGTCGACTCGGAGGGAACACTGAAGCTTTCTTT
few,TRBV15,TRBJ2-4,TRBD2,CATSRETGGSSIQYF,TGTGCCACCAGCAGAGAAACGGGAGGGTCCAGCATTCAGTACTTC
NA,TRBV18,TRBJ2-5,TRBD1,CASSPNRGAQETQYF,TGTGCCAGCTCACCTAACAGGGGGGCCCAAGAGACCCAGTACTTC
few,TRBV4-2,TRBJ1-6,TRBD1,CASSREDRGFTNSPLHF,TGTGCCAGCAGCCGAGAGGACAGGGGGTTTACTAATTCACCCCTCCACTTT
NA,TRBV6-1,TRBJ1-1,NA,CASRIDGGMNTEAFF,TGTGCCAGCAGGATTGACGGAGGAATGAACACTGAAGCTTTCTTT
NA,TRBV19,TRBJ2-7,TRBD1,CASSTLGTGLYEQYF,TGTGCCAGTAGTACCCTGGGGACAGGGCTCTACGAGCAGTACTTC
NA,TRBV27,TRBJ1-1,NA,CASSPNDYRYEAFF,TGTGCCAGCAGTCCTAACGATTACAGGTATGAAGCTTTCTTT
NA,TRBV4-1,TRBJ2-1,NA,CASSQGRGGRSYNEQFF,TGCGCCAGCAGCCAAGGGAGGGGGGGTCGGTCCTACAATGAGCAGTTCTTC
NA,TRBV7-2,TRBJ2-7,NA,CASSLGPQRNYEQYF,TGTGCCAGCAGCTTAGGGCCCCAGCGAAACTACGAGCAGTACTTC
NA,TRBV2,TRBJ2-3,NA,CASSEAGGTQYF,TGTGCCAGCAGTGAAGCGGGGGGTACGCAGTATTTT
NA,TRBV5-1,TRBJ2-5,TRBD2,CASSSSPAGGFPSRETQYF,TGCGCCAGCAGCTCATCCCCAGCGGGGGGTTTCCCCTCCCGAGAGACCCAGTACTTC
NA,TRBV6-5,TRBJ1-1,TRBD1,CASYFRGHTEAFF,TGTGCCAGCTATTTTAGGGGGCATACTGAAGCTTTCTTT
NA,TRBV5-4,TRBJ2-2,NA,CASSSRALRDIETGELFF,TGTGCCAGCAGCTCTAGAGCTCTCCGGGACATTGAAACCGGGGAGCTGTTTTTT